Below, 10 T cell receptor beta chains from the same sample are listed, as sequenced in a study of CD8 T cells in ankylosing spondylitis. Study-wide findings and caveats: Blood from ankylosing spondylitis patients appeared to carry a characteristic roughly eight-variant TCR beta motif.

Their specific antigens are unknown. TCRdb analysed the 5' RACE reads with MiXCR anew, one entry per CDR3 protein. Of approximately 540,000 distinct CDR3 sequences listed, about 13% are singletons. Material: blood, either unsorted or a sorted T cell fraction (not recorded which). Receptor source: a male donor with ankylosing spondylitis.

Only a few counts were recorded for this clonotype. V and J are TRBV20-1 and TRBJ2-3, with unresolved D. The V gene's germline CDR1 is DFQATT and CDR2 SNEGSKA (reference sequence). This CDR3 comprises 14 residues. V lost 1 base to trimming and J lost 2 bases, with 10 bases between them. DNA of the CDR3: TGCAGTGCTAGAGTTCTTCTCAACACAGATACGCAGTATTTT. Its translation is CSARVLLNTDTQYF.

The chain couples TRBV18 to TRBJ1-1, with a tentative D call TRBD1 (6 bases). The V and J ends lost 5 bases and 1 base respectively, with 20 bases between them. CDR3 length: 17 residues. Germline V gives CDR1 KGHSH, CDR2 LQKENI. This CDR3 reads CASSSFSQGRGNTEAFF. The DNA for the CDR3 is TGTGCCAGCTCATCGTTTTCACAGGGCCGGGGGAACACTGAAGCTTTCTTT.

This clonotype has just a few counts. The chain employs TRBV5-1 and TRBJ2-1; 12 bases match TRBD1. J gave up 8 bases and V 3 bases, and 6 bases lay outside the gene matches. CDR3 length equals 15 residues. CDR1 is SGHRS, CDR2 YFSETQ, per germline. CDR3 sequence (DNA): TGCGCCAGCAGCTCCGGGACAGGGGGCATAGATGAGCAGTTCTTC. Residues: CASSSGTGGIDEQFF.

This clonotype was seen a handful of times. This rearrangement joins TRBV5-1 to TRBJ2-5, with D perhaps assigned TRBD1 or TRBD2 (5 bases each). Germline V gene lookup returns CDR1 SGHRS and CDR2 YFSETQ. CDR3 size: 15 residues. The germline V and J ends were trimmed by 5 bases and 5 bases, with 19 bases remaining between them. The CDR3, as DNA: TGCGCCAGCAGTCCTCCCGGGACCCAAGGGGAGACCCAGTACTTC. This sequence encodes CASSPPGTQGETQYF. The full variable domain, its missing parts supplied by reference TRBV5-1 and TRBJ2-5, is KAGVTQTPRYLIKTRGQQVTLSCSPISGHRSVSWYQQTPGQGLQFLFEYFSETQRNKGNFPGRFSGRQFSNSRSEMNVSTLELGDSALYLCASSPPGTQGETQYFGPGTRLLVL.

This clonotype was counted between two and nine times. This rearrangement joins TRBV6-5 to TRBJ1-1; 9 nucleotides match TRBD1. This CDR3 region has 15 residues. V shed 4 bases and J 2 bases; nucleotides not matched to a gene: 5. Germline V gene lookup returns CDR1 MNHEY and CDR2 SVGAGI. The CDR3 coding sequence is TGTGCCAGCAGTTCTTGGACAGGGGAAAACACTGAAGCTTTCTTT. Translating it yields CASSSWTGENTEAFF.

A few counts support this clonotype. The J gene is TRBJ2-3, the V gene TRBV24-1, with 10 bases that match TRBD2. J lost 3 bases, V lost 6 bases, and 2 bases had no gene match. The CDR3 has 14 amino acids. The germline CDR1 and CDR2 sequences are KGHDR and SFDVKD. In DNA, the CDR3 is TGTGCCACCAGTCCTAGCGGGAGAACAGATACGCAGTATTTT. Translated: CATSPSGRTDTQYF.

The chain combines TRBV7-6 with TRBJ2-7, with D possibly matching TRBD1 (6 bases). This CDR3 has 15 residues. V lost 1 base and J 0 bases, leaving 10 bases between the germline ends. Germline CDR1 reads SGHVS; CDR2 reads FNYEAQ. Here the CDR3 DNA reads TGTGCCAGCAGCTTAGGAACAGGGACCTCCTACGAGCAGTACTTC. It encodes CASSLGTGTSYEQYF.

This clonotype has only a few counts. The V gene is TRBV5-1, the J gene TRBJ2-3; D possibly corresponds to TRBD2 (7 bases). The CDR3 sequence is 15 residues long. Germline V CDR1 and CDR2: SGHRS, YFSETQ. V lost 4 bases to trimming and J lost 4 bases, with 16 bases between them. The CDR3 region has the DNA TGCGCCAGCAGCCCACAGGGACTAATTTCAGATACGCAGTATTTT. Its translation is CASSPQGLISDTQYF.

This clonotype was seen more than once but under ten times. V is TRBV5-5 and J is TRBJ1-4; TRBD1 matches at 9 bases. Germline-derived CDR1 and CDR2 are SGHKS and YYEKEE (reference sequence). Unmatched junction bases numbered 6, after V lost 2 bases and J lost 7 bases. The CDR3 is made up of 15 amino acids. The CDR3 here is CASSFWTGASEKLFF. The CDR3 bases are TGTGCCAGCAGCTTCTGGACAGGGGCAAGTGAAAAACTGTTTTTT.

This clonotype was recorded a few times. The chain has TRBV6-1 and TRBJ2-5; D is perhaps TRBD1 (6 bases). CDR1 MNHNS and CDR2 SASEGT come from the germline V gene. The CDR3 contains 13 residues. V dropped 2 bases and J dropped 4 bases, with 8 bases sitting between them. CDR3 in DNA: TGTGCCAGCAGTGAAATGGACAGAGAGACCCAGTACTTC. Amino acids: CASSEMDRETQYF.